The rows below give T cell receptor beta chains drawn from one sample of a study of OX40 agonist ivuxolimab in advanced cancers. Data came from immunoSEQ multiplex PCR; TCRdb stores just in-frame clones and leaves some out. Of about 75,000 clones in the sample, roughly 86% were seen once. Specimen: CD4+ or CD8+ T cells sorted from blood, collected in a trial of the OX40 agonist ivuxolimab. Receptor source: an adult with an advanced solid tumor such as melanoma, head and neck, liver or kidney cancer. Each CDR3 is given with its conserved first and last residue. The D gene is left open where the match is weak. For some rows the clone size is stated as once, few or many, or as a class when expanded; others skip it.

J gene: TRBJ1-1
V gene: TRBV5-1
D gene: NA
clone size: many
CDR3 DNA: TGCGCCAGTTCTATGAACACTGAAGCTTTCTTT
CDR3 protein: CASSMNTEAFF

J gene: TRBJ1-2
V gene: TRBV30
D gene: TRBD1
clone size: NA
CDR3 DNA: TGTGCCTGGAGCGCCCCCAGGGGGGGCGCATGTAGAGATGGCTACACCTTC
CDR3 protein: CAWSAPRGGACRDGYTF

J gene: TRBJ1-1
V gene: TRBV19
D gene: NA
clone size: NA
CDR3 DNA: TGTGCCAGTAGTCGAAGGACGGAGGACACTGAAGCTTTCTTT
CDR3 protein: CASSRRTEDTEAFF

J gene: TRBJ1-3
V gene: TRBV7-2
D gene: TRBD1
clone size: NA
CDR3 DNA: TGTGCCAGCAGTTTCAGGGGGTTTGGAAACACCATATATTTT
CDR3 protein: CASSFRGFGNTIYF

J gene: TRBJ2-6
V gene: TRBV7-6
D gene: NA
clone size: few
CDR3 DNA: TGTGCCAGCACTTCCGGAGCCCCTGGGGCCAACGTCCTGACTTTC
CDR3 protein: CASTSGAPGANVLTF

J gene: TRBJ1-2
V gene: TRBV19
D gene: NA
clone size: NA
CDR3 DNA: TGTGCCAGTAGAAAGACAGTTAACTATGGCTACACCTTC
CDR3 protein: CASRKTVNYGYTF

J gene: TRBJ1-2
V gene: TRBV18
D gene: TRBD1
clone size: NA
CDR3 DNA: TGTGCCAGCTCGATTTCCCGACAGGGGGAGATTGGAGGCTACACCTTC
CDR3 protein: CASSISRQGEIGGYTF

J gene: TRBJ2-1
V gene: TRBV9
D gene: TRBD2
clone size: NA
CDR3 DNA: TGTGCCAGCAGCCTCGGGACTAGCCTTAGCTCCTACAATGAGCAGTTCTTC
CDR3 protein: CASSLGTSLSSYNEQFF

J gene: TRBJ1-5
V gene: TRBV19
D gene: NA
clone size: NA
CDR3 DNA: TGTGCCAGTAGATCCCTACAGCCTTATAGCAATCAGCCCCAGCATTTT
CDR3 protein: CASRSLQPYSNQPQHF

J gene: TRBJ2-7
V gene: TRBV4-2
D gene: TRBD2
clone size: NA
CDR3 DNA: TGTGCCAGCAGCTTAGCGGGAAAGGCCTACGAGCAGTACTTC
CDR3 protein: CASSLAGKAYEQYF

J gene: TRBJ1-2
V gene: TRBV6-6
D gene: TRBD1
clone size: NA
CDR3 DNA: TGTGCCAGCAGTTTTGGACAGGGGAGGGACTATGGCTACACCTTC
CDR3 protein: CASSFGQGRDYGYTF

J gene: TRBJ2-5
V gene: TRBV28
D gene: TRBD1
clone size: NA
CDR3 DNA: TGTGCCAGCAGTATACCAACCGGGACAGGGGGAGAGACCCAGTACTTC
CDR3 protein: CASSIPTGTGGETQYF

J gene: TRBJ1-1
V gene: TRBV18
D gene: TRBD1
clone size: NA
CDR3 DNA: TGTGCCAGCTCGCCCGACAGGGAGGCTTTCTTT
CDR3 protein: CASSPDREAFF

J gene: TRBJ2-7
V gene: TRBV5-1
D gene: NA
clone size: NA
CDR3 DNA: TGCGCCAGCAGCTTGCTCGACGACAGATCCTACGAGCAGTACTTC
CDR3 protein: CASSLLDDRSYEQYF

J gene: TRBJ2-6
V gene: TRBV19
D gene: NA
clone size: NA
CDR3 DNA: TGTGCCAGTAGTATGGAGTCCTCTGGGGCCAACGTCCTGACTTTC
CDR3 protein: CASSMESSGANVLTF

J gene: TRBJ1-2
V gene: TRBV11-2
D gene: NA
clone size: few
CDR3 DNA: TGTGCCAGCAGCTTAGATGGAAGGATAAGATACACCTTC
CDR3 protein: CASSLDGRIRYTF

J gene: TRBJ2-1
V gene: TRBV7-3
D gene: TRBD2
clone size: few
CDR3 DNA: TGTGCCAGCAGCTTATATCCCTCCTCTAGCGGAGTCAACAATGAGCAGTTCTTC
CDR3 protein: CASSLYPSSSGVNNEQFF

J gene: TRBJ1-6
V gene: TRBV10-2
D gene: NA
clone size: NA
CDR3 DNA: TGCGCCAGCAGCCAGCCTAATAATTCACCCCTCCACTTT
CDR3 protein: CASSQPNNSPLHF

J gene: TRBJ1-5
V gene: TRBV19
D gene: NA
clone size: few
CDR3 DNA: TGTGCCAGTAGTAATCTGGGGGATCAGCCCCAGCATTTT
CDR3 protein: CASSNLGDQPQHF

J gene: TRBJ2-2
V gene: TRBV19
D gene: NA
clone size: once
CDR3 DNA: TGTGCCAGTGGAGATCCGGGGGACAGATACACCGGGGAGCTGTTTTTT
CDR3 protein: CASGDPGDRYTGELFF

J gene: TRBJ1-4
V gene: TRBV6-5
D gene: NA
clone size: NA
CDR3 DNA: TGTGCCAGCAGTTCCCGGTTATCGCTGTTTTTT
CDR3 protein: CASSSRLSLFF

J gene: TRBJ2-2
V gene: TRBV6-5
D gene: NA
clone size: NA
CDR3 DNA: TGTGCCAGCGCGGGGGCTATGGCCGGGGAGCTGTTTTTT
CDR3 protein: CASAGAMAGELFF

J gene: TRBJ2-1
V gene: TRBV7-2
D gene: NA
clone size: NA
CDR3 DNA: TGTGCCAGCAGCTTAGTAACAGGGACCTACAATGAGCAGTTCTTC
CDR3 protein: CASSLVTGTYNEQFF

J gene: TRBJ2-6
V gene: TRBV27
D gene: NA
clone size: once
CDR3 DNA: TGTGCCAGCAGTTTGCGGACCGCTTTAGGGGCCAACGTCCTGACTTTC
CDR3 protein: CASSLRTALGANVLTF

J gene: TRBJ1-6
V gene: TRBV7-2
D gene: TRBD1
clone size: NA
CDR3 DNA: TGTGCCAGCAGCTTAAATGGCCTCAGGGGGAGCTCCTATAATTCACCCCTCCACTTT
CDR3 protein: CASSLNGLRGSSYNSPLHF